The entry below describes one T cell receptor beta chain. The sample is drawn from a study of control samples from healthy donors and cancer patients. TCRdb's table, derived via immunoSEQ multiplex PCR, lists solely in-frame clones and lacks some. The sample consists of 150,000 to 200,000 clones, roughly 91% of them appearing once. There are 16 residues in the CDR3. The ends lost 4 bases at V and 2 bases at J; junction bases unmatched: 6. Looked up from germline, CDR1 is LNHDA and CDR2 is SQIVND (reference sequence). The receptor was isolated from a woman in her twenties or thirties in good health. Sequencing was carried out using blood. The chain employs TRBV19 and TRBJ2-7; TRBD2 agrees at 12 bases. This chain's CDR3 is CASSTRLAGGTYEQYF. DNA for the CDR3: TGTGCCAGTAGTACCCGTCTAGCGGGAGGGACCTACGAGCAGTACTTC.